This TCR beta chain was found in a study of brain T cells in children with intractable seizures. Time point specified: blood from clinic visit 5 months post-surgery; TSC patient then seizure free. Produced via immunoSEQ multiplex PCR; TCRdb's table is partial and in-frame only. Among hundreds of thousands of clones listed, over 90% were seen once. V lost 1 base and J lost 2, with 5 bases in between. The CDR3 has 13 residues. Germline lookup yields CDR1 SGHTA and CDR2 FQGTGA. The gene calls are TRBV7-3 and TRBJ1-2; TRBD1 is a possible D gene (5 bases). The sequence was obtained from a boy less than two years old with tuberous sclerosis and intractable seizures. The material sequenced was peripheral blood, taken less than 6 months after surgery. The CDR3 region is CASSLKGNYGYTF. In nucleotides, the CDR3 is TGTGCCAGCAGCTTAAAGGGGAACTATGGCTACACCTTC.